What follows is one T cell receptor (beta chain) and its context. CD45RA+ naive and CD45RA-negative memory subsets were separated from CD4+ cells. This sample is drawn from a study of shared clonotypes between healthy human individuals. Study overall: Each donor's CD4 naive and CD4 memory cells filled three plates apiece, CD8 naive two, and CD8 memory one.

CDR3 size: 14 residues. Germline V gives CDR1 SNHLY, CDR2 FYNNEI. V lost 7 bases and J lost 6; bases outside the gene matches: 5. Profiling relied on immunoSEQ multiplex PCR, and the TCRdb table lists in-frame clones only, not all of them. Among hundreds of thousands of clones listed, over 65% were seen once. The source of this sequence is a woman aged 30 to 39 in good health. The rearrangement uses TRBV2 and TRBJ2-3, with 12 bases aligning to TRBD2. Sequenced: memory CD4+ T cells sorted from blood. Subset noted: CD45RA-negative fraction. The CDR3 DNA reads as TGTGCCAGCATAACTAGCGGGAGGCGGGATACGCAGTATTTT. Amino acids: CASITSGRRDTQYF.